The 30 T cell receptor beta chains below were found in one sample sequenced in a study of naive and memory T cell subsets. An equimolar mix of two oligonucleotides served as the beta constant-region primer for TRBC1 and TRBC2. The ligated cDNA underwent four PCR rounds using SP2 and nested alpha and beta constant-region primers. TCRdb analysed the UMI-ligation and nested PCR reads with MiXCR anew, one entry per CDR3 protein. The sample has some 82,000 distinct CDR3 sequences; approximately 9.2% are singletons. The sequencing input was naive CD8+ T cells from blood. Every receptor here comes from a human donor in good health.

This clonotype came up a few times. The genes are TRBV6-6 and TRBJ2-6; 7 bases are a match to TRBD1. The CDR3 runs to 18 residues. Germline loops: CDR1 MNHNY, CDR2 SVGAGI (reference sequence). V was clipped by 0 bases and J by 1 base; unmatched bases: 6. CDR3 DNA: TGTGCCAGCAGTTACTCGCGGCCAGGGGGATCTGGGGCCAACGTCCTGACTTTC. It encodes CASSYSRPGGSGANVLTF.

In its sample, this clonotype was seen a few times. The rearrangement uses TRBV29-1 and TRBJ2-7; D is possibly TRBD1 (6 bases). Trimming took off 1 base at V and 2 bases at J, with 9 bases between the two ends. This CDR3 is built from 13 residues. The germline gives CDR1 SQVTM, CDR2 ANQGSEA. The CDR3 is CSVEGGLTYEQYF. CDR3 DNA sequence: TGCAGCGTTGAAGGGGGGCTCACCTACGAGCAGTACTTC.

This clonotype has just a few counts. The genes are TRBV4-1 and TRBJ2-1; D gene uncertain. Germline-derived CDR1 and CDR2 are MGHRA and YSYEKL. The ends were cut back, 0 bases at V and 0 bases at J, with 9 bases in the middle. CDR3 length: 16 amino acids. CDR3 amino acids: CASSQDGLSSYNEQFF. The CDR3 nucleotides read TGCGCCAGCAGCCAAGATGGCTTGAGCTCCTACAATGAGCAGTTCTTC.

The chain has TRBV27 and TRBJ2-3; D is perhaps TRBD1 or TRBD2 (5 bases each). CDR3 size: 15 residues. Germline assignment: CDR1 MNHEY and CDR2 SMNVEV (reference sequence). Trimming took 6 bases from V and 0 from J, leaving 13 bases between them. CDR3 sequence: CASRSSGASTDTQYF. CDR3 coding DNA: TGTGCCAGCAGATCCTCCGGGGCTAGCACAGATACGCAGTATTTT.

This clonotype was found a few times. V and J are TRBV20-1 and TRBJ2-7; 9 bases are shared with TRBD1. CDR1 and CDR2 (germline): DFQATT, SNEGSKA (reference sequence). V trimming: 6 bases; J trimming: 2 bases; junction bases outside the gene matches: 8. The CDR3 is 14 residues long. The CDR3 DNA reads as TGCAGTGCGCCAAACAGGGGGCAAACCTACGAGCAGTACTTC. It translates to CSAPNRGQTYEQYF.

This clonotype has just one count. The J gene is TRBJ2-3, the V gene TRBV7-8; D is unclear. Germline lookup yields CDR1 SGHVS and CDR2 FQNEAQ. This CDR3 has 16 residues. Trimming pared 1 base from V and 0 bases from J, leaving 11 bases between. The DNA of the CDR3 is TGTGCCAGCAGCTTAGGCCTGCGGCAAAGCACAGATACGCAGTATTTT. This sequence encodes CASSLGLRQSTDTQYF.

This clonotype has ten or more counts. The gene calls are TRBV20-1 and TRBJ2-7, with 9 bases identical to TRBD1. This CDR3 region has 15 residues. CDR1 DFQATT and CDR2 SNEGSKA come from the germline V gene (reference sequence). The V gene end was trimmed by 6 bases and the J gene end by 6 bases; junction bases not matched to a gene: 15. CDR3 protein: CSATALGQGLGEQYF. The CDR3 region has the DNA TGCAGTGCCACTGCTTTGGGACAGGGATTAGGCGAGCAGTACTTC.

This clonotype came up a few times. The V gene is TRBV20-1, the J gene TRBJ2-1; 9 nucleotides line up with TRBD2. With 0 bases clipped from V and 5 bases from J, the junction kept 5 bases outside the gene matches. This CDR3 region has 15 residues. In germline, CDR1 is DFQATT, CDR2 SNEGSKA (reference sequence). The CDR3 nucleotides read TGCAGTGCTAGAGACTGGCTAGCGGGAAACAATGAGCAGTTCTTC. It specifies CSARDWLAGNNEQFF.

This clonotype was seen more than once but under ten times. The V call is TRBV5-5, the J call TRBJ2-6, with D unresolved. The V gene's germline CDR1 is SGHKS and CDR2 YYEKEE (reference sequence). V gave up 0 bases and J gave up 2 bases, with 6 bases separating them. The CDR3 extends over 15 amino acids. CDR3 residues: CASSLGLTGANVLTF. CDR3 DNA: TGTGCCAGCAGCTTGGGCCTGACTGGGGCCAACGTCCTGACTTTC.

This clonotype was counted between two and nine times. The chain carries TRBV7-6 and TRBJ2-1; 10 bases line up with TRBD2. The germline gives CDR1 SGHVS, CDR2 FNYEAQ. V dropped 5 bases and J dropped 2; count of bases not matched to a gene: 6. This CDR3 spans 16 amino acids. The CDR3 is CASSLRTSGPYNEQFF. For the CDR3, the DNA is TGTGCCAGCAGCCTCCGGACTAGCGGACCCTACAATGAGCAGTTCTTC.

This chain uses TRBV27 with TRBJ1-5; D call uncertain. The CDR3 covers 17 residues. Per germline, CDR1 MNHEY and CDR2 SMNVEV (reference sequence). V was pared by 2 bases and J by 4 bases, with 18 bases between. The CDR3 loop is CASSLAGAAARNQPQHF. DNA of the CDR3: TGTGCCAGCAGTTTAGCAGGTGCGGCAGCTCGGAATCAGCCCCAGCATTTT.

In DNA, the CDR3 is TGTGCCAGCAGTCTCCTCGACAGGGGGAACGAGCAGTACTTC. It codes for CASSLLDRGNEQYF. The V and J genes are TRBV28 and TRBJ2-7; TRBD1 aligns across 9 bases. This CDR3 comprises 14 residues. Trimming took 5 bases from V and 5 from J; bases not matched to a gene: 7. CDR1 and CDR2 (germline): MDHEN, SYDVKM.

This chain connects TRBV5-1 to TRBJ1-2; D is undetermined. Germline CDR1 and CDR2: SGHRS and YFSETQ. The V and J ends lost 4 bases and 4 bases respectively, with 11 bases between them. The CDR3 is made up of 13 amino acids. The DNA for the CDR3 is TGCGCCAGCAGCAGCGGAGCAATCTATGGCTACACCTTC. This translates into CASSSGAIYGYTF.

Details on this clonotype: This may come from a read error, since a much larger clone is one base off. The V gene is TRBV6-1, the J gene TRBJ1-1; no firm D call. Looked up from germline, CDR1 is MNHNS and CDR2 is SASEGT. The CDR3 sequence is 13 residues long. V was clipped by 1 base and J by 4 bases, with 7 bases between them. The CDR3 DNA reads TGTGCCAGCAGTGAAGTTAAGCCCACTGAAGCTTTCTTT. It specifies CASSEVKPTEAFF.

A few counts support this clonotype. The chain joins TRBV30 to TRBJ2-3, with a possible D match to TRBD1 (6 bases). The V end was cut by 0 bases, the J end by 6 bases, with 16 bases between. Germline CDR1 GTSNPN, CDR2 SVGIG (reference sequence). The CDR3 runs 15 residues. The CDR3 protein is CAWSVDASQGDTQYF. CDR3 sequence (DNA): TGTGCCTGGAGTGTAGACGCAAGCCAGGGGGATACGCAGTATTTT.

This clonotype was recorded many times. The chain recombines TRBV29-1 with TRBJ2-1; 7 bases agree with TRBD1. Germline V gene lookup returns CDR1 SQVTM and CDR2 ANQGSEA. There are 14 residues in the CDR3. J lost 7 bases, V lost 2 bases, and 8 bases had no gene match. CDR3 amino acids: CSVEITGAGNEQFF. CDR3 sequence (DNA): TGCAGCGTTGAAATAACAGGGGCAGGTAATGAGCAGTTCTTC.

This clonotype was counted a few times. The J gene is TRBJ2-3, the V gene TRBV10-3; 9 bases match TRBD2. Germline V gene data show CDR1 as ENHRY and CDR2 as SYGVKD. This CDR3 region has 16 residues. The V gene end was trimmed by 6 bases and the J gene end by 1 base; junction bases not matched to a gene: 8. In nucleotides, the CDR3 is TGTGCCATCAGGATGACTAGCGGAGGCCGCACAGATACGCAGTATTTT. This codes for CAIRMTSGGRTDTQYF.

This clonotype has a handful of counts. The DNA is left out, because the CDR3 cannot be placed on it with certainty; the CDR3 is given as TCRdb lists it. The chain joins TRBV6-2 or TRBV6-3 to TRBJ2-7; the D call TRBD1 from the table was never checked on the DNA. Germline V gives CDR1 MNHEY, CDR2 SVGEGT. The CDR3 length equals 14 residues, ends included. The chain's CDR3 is CASSSSGHSYEQYF.

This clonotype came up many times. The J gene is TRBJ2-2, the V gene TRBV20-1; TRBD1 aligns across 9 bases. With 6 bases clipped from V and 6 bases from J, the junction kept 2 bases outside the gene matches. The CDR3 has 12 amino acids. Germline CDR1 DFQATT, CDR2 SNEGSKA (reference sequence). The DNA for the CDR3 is TGCAGTGCGGGACAGGGTTCCGGGGAGCTGTTTTTT. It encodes CSAGQGSGELFF.

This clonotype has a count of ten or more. The CDR3 loop reads CASSVTAGGRSEAFF. CDR3 bases: TGTGCCAGCAGCGTAACTGCAGGGGGCCGTTCTGAAGCTTTCTTT. This sequence joins TRBV9 and TRBJ1-1; 8 bases are a match to TRBD1. The germline V gene encodes CDR1 SGDLS and CDR2 YYNGEE. V lost 1 base to trimming and J lost 6 bases; unmatched junction nucleotides: 8. The CDR3 has 15 residues.

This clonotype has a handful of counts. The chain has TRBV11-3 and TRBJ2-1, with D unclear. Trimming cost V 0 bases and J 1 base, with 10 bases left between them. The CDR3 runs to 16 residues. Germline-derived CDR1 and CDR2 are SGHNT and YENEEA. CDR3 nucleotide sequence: TGTGCCAGCAGCTTAGATGTAGCAGAATCCTACAATGAGCAGTTCTTC. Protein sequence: CASSLDVAESYNEQFF.

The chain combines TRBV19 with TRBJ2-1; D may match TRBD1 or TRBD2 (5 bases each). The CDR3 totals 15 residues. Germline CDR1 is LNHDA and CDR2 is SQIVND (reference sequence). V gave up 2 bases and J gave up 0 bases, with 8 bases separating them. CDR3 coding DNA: TGTGCCAGTAGTATACCAGGGAGCTCCTACAATGAGCAGTTCTTC. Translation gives CASSIPGSSYNEQFF.

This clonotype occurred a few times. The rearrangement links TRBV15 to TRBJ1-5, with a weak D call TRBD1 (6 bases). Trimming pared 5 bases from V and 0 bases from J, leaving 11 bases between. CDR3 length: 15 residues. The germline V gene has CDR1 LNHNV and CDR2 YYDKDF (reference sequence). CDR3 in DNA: TGTGCCACCAGCGGCGGACAGCATAGCAATCAGCCCCAGCATTTT. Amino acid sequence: CATSGGQHSNQPQHF.

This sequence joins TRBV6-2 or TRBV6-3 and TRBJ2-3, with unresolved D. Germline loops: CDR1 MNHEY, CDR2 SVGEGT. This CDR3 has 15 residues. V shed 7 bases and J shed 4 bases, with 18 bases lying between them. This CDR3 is CASIAAQTSADTQYF. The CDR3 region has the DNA TGTGCCAGCATCGCCGCCCAAACGTCGGCAGATACGCAGTATTTT.

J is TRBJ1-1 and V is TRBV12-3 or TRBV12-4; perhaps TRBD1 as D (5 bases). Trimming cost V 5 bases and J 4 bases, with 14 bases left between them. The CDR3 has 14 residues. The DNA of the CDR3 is TGTGCCAGCAGTGCGACGGGGAGGGGCACTGAAGCTTTCTTT. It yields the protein CASSATGRGTEAFF.

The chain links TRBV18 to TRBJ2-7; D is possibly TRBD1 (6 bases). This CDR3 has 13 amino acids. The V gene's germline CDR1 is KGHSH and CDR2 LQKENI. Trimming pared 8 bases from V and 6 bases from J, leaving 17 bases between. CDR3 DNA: TGTGCCAGCGTAGGACAGAACTTTGGCGAGCAGTACTTC. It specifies CASVGQNFGEQYF.

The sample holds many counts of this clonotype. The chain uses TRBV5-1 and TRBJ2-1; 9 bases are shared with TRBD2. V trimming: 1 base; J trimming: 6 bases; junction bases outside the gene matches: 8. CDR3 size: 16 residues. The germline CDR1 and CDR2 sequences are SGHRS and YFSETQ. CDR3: CASSLFLAGASNEQFF. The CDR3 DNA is TGCGCCAGCAGCTTGTTCTTAGCGGGAGCTTCCAATGAGCAGTTCTTC.

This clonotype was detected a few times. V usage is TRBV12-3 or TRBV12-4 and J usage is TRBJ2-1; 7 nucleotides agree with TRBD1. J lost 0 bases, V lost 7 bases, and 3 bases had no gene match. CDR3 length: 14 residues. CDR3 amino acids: CASTRDSSYNEQFF. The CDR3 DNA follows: TGTGCCAGCACCAGGGACAGCTCCTACAATGAGCAGTTCTTC.

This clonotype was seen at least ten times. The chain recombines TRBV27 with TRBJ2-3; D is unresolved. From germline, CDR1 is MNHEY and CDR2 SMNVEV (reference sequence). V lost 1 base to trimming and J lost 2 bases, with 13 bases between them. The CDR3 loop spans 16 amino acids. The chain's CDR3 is CASSLYGPTTTDTQYF. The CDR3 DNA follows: TGTGCCAGCAGTTTATACGGACCCACCACCACAGATACGCAGTATTTT.

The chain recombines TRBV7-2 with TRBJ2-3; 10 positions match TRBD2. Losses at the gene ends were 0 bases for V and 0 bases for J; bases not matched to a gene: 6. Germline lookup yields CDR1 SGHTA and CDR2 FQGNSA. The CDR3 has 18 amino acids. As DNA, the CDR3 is TGTGCCAGCAGCTTAGCGCGGGGACTAGCGATAAGCACAGATACGCAGTATTTT. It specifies CASSLARGLAISTDTQYF.